The 20 T cell receptor beta chains listed next were all sequenced from one sample in a study of a mutant IDH1 vaccine in newly diagnosed glioma. Documented time point: baseline, week 1 (first vaccination visit). As to treatment: pre-vaccination baseline after standard-of-care therapy. Sequencing was performed with immunoSEQ multiplex PCR; in TCRdb, only in-frame clones are kept and a portion is missing. This repertoire shows roughly 46,000 clones, more than 80% found once; its top ten account for approximately 2.5%. Sequences were derived from PBMCs, sampled from a glioma patient treated with radiotherapy, temozolomide or both. The receptors shown here come from a man aged 40-55 years with glioma.

The chain is built from TRBV6-5 and TRBJ1-2, with 7 bases identical to TRBD1. This CDR3 comprises 14 residues. The trim removed 0 bases at V and 2 bases at J, leaving 0 bases unmatched. Germline V gene lookup returns CDR1 MNHEY and CDR2 SVGAGI. The CDR3 DNA reads as TGTGCCAGCAGTTACTCGGGACAGAACTATGGCTACACCTTC. It translates to CASSYSGQNYGYTF.

The chain carries TRBV28 and TRBJ1-1; D remains ambiguous. The CDR3 runs to 12 residues. Trimming removed 1 base from V and 5 bases from J, with 5 bases in between. The germline CDR1 and CDR2 sequences are MDHEN and SYDVKM. The CDR3 protein is CASSLSLTEAFF. The CDR3 DNA is TGTGCCAGCAGTTTATCCTTAACTGAAGCTTTCTTT.

The chain recombines TRBV5-5 with TRBJ1-2; D is ambiguous. The CDR3 loop spans 15 amino acids. V was clipped by 2 bases and J by 0 bases, with 11 bases between them. Germline loops: CDR1 SGHKS, CDR2 YYEKEE (reference sequence). The CDR3 loop reads CASSFNAEANYGYTF. In DNA, the CDR3 is TGTGCCAGCAGCTTTAACGCAGAAGCTAACTATGGCTACACCTTC.

This rearrangement joins TRBV7-2 to TRBJ1-5; no clear D. The V gene's germline CDR1 is SGHTA and CDR2 FQGNSA. The CDR3 length is 16 residues. V shed 0 bases and J shed 4 bases, with 13 bases lying between them. The CDR3 protein is CASSLAPTPENQPQHF. The CDR3 DNA is TGTGCCAGCAGCTTAGCCCCGACACCGGAGAATCAGCCCCAGCATTTT. The complete variable domain, with remaining parts taken from reference TRBV7-2 and TRBJ1-5, reads GAGVSQSPSNKVTEKGKDVELRCDPISGHTALYWYRQSLGQGLEFLIYFQGNSAPDKSGLPSDRFSAERTGGSVSTLTIQRTQQEDSAVYLCASSLAPTPENQPQHFGDGTRLSIL.

The chain carries TRBV15 and TRBJ2-4; no clear D. The CDR3 is 13 residues long. Between the trimmed V and J ends, which lost 4 bases and 1 base, there was a span of 5 bases. Looked up from germline, CDR1 is LNHNV and CDR2 is YYDKDF (reference sequence). The CDR3 loop reads CATSNAAKNIQYF. For the CDR3, the DNA is TGTGCCACCAGCAACGCGGCCAAAAACATTCAGTACTTC.

The rearrangement uses TRBV7-3 and TRBJ2-3; D not certain. This CDR3 spans 13 amino acids. Germline V gives CDR1 SGHTA, CDR2 FQGTGA. V lost 0 bases to trimming and J lost 6 bases, with 7 bases between them. For the CDR3, the DNA is TGTGCCAGCAGCTTAACGGCCTTCGATACGCAGTATTTT. Its translation: CASSLTAFDTQYF. The whole variable domain, remainder taken from reference TRBV7-3 and TRBJ2-3, is GAGVSQTPSNKVTEKGKYVELRCDPISGHTALYWYRQSLGQGPEFLIYFQGTGAADDSGLPNDRFFAVRPEGSVSTLKIQRTERGDSAVYLCASSLTAFDTQYFGPGTRLTVL.

This sequence joins TRBV4-3 and TRBJ1-4; a possible D gene is TRBD1 (6 bases). Per germline, CDR1 LGHNA and CDR2 YSLEER. Trimming pared 4 bases from V and 5 bases from J, leaving 17 bases between. The CDR3 covers 16 residues. For the CDR3, the DNA is TGCGCCAGCAGCCTCCTCGCCTGGCAGGGGAATGAAAAACTGTTTTTT. Translated: CASSLLAWQGNEKLFF.

This clone has only a few counts. The genes are TRBV6-5 and TRBJ1-2; D unclear. Germline V CDR1 and CDR2: MNHEY, SVGAGI. V gave up 2 bases and J gave up 0 bases, with 4 bases separating them. The CDR3 runs to 13 residues. CDR3 amino acids: CASSYDSNYGYTF. CDR3 sequence (DNA): TGTGCCAGCAGTTACGATTCTAACTATGGCTACACCTTC.

The chain is built from TRBV7-9 and TRBJ2-7; 8 nucleotides agree with TRBD2. Germline lookup yields CDR1 SEHNR and CDR2 FQNEAQ (reference sequence). CDR3 length: 14 residues. After removal of 2 bases from V and 3 bases from J, the junction contained 3 bases not matched to a gene. This CDR3 reads CASSLRLAGYEQYF. The CDR3 DNA reads as TGTGCCAGCAGCTTACGGCTAGCGGGCTACGAGCAGTACTTC. The whole variable domain, remainder taken from reference TRBV7-9 and TRBJ2-7, is DTGVSQNPRHKITKRGQNVTFRCDPISEHNRLYWYRQTLGQGPEFLTYFQNEAQLEKSRLLSDRFSAERPKGSFSTLEIQRTEQGDSAMYLCASSLRLAGYEQYFGPGTRLTVT.

This clone was counted once. The rearrangement joins TRBV6-4 to TRBJ1-4, with D maybe TRBD1 (5 bases). The V end was cut by 4 bases, the J end by 8 bases, with 17 bases between. The CDR3 length is 15 residues. Germline V gene lookup returns CDR1 MRHNA and CDR2 SNTAGT. The CDR3 loop reads CASSVGGGSGEKLFF. DNA of the CDR3: TGTGCCAGCAGTGTCGGTGGGGGATCGGGGGAAAAACTGTTTTTT.

The chain recombines TRBV7-9 with TRBJ1-1; 7 nucleotides line up with TRBD1. Germline CDR1 SEHNR, CDR2 FQNEAQ (reference sequence). With 2 bases clipped from V and 6 bases from J, the junction kept 12 bases outside the gene matches. This CDR3 spans 16 amino acids. CDR3 loop: CASSLRDRVRGAEAFF. The CDR3 DNA reads TGTGCCAGCAGCTTACGAGACAGGGTGAGAGGGGCTGAAGCTTTCTTT.

This clone was seen just once. The V gene is TRBV14, the J gene TRBJ1-1; no clear D. The V gene's germline CDR1 is SGHDN and CDR2 FVKESK. This CDR3 has 11 residues. Trimming took off 3 bases at V and 5 bases at J, with 4 bases between the two ends. This chain's CDR3 is CASSQWTEAFF. DNA for the CDR3: TGTGCCAGCAGCCAGTGGACTGAAGCTTTCTTT.

The chain carries TRBV6-1 and TRBJ2-7; no clear D. V lost 2 bases and J 3 bases, leaving 17 bases between the germline ends. CDR1 and CDR2 (germline): MNHNS, SASEGT. CDR3 size: 16 residues. The CDR3: CASSEQAPSPYYEQYF. The CDR3 nucleotides read TGTGCCAGCAGTGAACAGGCTCCGTCCCCCTACTACGAGCAGTACTTC.

This clone was counted between two and nine times. CDR3 DNA: TGTGCCAGCAGACCTCCAGTCGGAGGGGAGACCCAGTACTTC. Protein sequence: CASRPPVGGETQYF. V usage is TRBV6-5 and J usage is TRBJ2-5; D may be TRBD2 (6 bases). The V and J ends lost 6 bases and 5 bases respectively, with 16 bases between them. CDR1 is MNHEY, CDR2 SVGAGI, per germline. This CDR3 is 14 amino acids long.

This rearrangement joins TRBV14 to TRBJ2-1, with 11 bases lining up with TRBD1. Trimming at V came to 5 bases and at J to 15 bases, leaving 15 bases not matched to a gene. The CDR3 covers 15 residues. Per germline, CDR1 SGHDN and CDR2 FVKESK. The CDR3 DNA follows: TGTGCCAGCAGCACCGGGACAGGGGGTTCCAATGTCCGGTTCTTC. This translates into CASSTGTGGSNVRFF.

V and J are TRBV2 and TRBJ1-1; D possibly corresponds to TRBD1 (5 bases). Germline CDR1 reads SNHLY; CDR2 reads FYNNEI. V was cut by 6 bases and J by 9 bases, with 11 bases left in between. The CDR3 contains 11 residues. The CDR3, as DNA: TGTGCCAGCAGGGGACTGATCCAAGCTTTCTTT. As protein: CASRGLIQAFF.

The chain joins TRBV19 to TRBJ2-7, with 9 bases that match TRBD2. CDR1 and CDR2 (germline): LNHDA, SQIVND (reference sequence). The V and J ends lost 5 bases and 3 bases, in that order; junction bases with no gene match: 5. The CDR3 loop spans 14 amino acids. The CDR3 here is CASSGGTSIYEQYF. CDR3 DNA: TGTGCCAGTAGTGGGGGGACTAGCATCTACGAGCAGTACTTC. The variable domain in full, with the rest retrieved from reference TRBV19 and TRBJ2-7, is DGGITQSPKYLFRKEGQNVTLSCEQNLNHDAMYWYRQDPGQGLRLIYYSQIVNDFQKGDIAEGYSVSREKKESFPLTVTSAQKNPTAFYLCASSGGTSIYEQYFGPGTRLTVT.

The CDR3 DNA follows: TGTGCCAGCTCTTTCACAGGGTCCAATCAGCCCCAGCATTTT. It translates to CASSFTGSNQPQHF. The chain uses TRBV18 and TRBJ1-5; D is perhaps TRBD1 (6 bases). The CDR3 is made up of 14 amino acids. Germline V gives CDR1 KGHSH, CDR2 LQKENI. Trimming removed 6 bases at V and 3 bases at J, with 12 bases between.

This sequence joins TRBV7-2 and TRBJ2-7, with D unclear. Trimming pared 1 base from V and 0 bases from J, leaving 13 bases between. The CDR3 length is 16 residues. The V gene's germline CDR1 is SGHTA and CDR2 FQGNSA. The CDR3 nucleotides are TGTGCCAGCAGCTTAGTGCCGGGTTCTAGCTCCTACGAGCAGTACTTC. Protein sequence: CASSLVPGSSSYEQYF.

This clone was recorded once. The V gene is TRBV4-2, the J gene TRBJ1-2; D is possibly TRBD1 (6 bases). Germline values: CDR1 LGHNA, CDR2 YNFKEQ. V was trimmed by 2 bases and J by 4 bases, leaving 14 bases between them. The CDR3 runs 15 residues. Here the CDR3 DNA reads TGTGCCAGCAGCCAACCCGGACAGAGGGTCTATGGCTACACCTTC. It specifies CASSQPGQRVYGYTF.